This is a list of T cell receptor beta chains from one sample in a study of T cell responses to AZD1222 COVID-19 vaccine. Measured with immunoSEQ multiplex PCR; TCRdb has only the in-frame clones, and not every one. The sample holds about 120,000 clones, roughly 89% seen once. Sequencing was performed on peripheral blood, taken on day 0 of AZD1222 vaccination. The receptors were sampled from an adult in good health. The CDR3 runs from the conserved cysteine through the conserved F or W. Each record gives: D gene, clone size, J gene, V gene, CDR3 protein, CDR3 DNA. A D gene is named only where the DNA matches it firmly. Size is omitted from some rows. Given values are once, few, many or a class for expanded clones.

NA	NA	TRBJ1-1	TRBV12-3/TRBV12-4	CASSAVGTEAFF	TGTGCCAGCAGCGCAGTGGGAACTGAAGCTTTCTTT
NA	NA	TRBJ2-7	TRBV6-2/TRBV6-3	CASSYAGGGEQYF	TGTGCCAGCAGTTACGCAGGGGGGGGCGAGCAGTACTTC
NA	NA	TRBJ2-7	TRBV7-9	CASSPPLALSYEQYF	TGTGCCAGCAGCCCACCTCTAGCGCTATCCTACGAGCAGTACTTC
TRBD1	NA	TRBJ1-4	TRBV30	CAWRPVDRDEKLFF	TGTGCCTGGAGGCCGGTGGACAGGGATGAAAAACTGTTTTTT
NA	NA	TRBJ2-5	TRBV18	CASSPSGETQYF	TGTGCCAGCTCACCGTCCGGGGAGACCCAGTACTTC
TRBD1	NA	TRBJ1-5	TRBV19	CASKTGGPGNQPQHF	TGTGCCAGTAAGACAGGGGGCCCGGGCAATCAGCCCCAGCATTTT
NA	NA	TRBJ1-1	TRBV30	CAWRADPGNTEAFF	TGTGCCTGGAGGGCCGACCCGGGGAACACTGAAGCTTTCTTT
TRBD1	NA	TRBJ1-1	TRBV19	CASSIDLPGGTEAFF	TGTGCCAGTAGTATAGATCTTCCAGGGGGGACTGAAGCTTTCTTT
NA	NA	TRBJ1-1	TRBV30	CAWSVHEYTEAFF	TGTGCCTGGAGTGTACACGAGTACACTGAAGCTTTCTTT
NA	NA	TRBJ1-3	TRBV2	CASSEAAGRSIYF	TGTGCCAGCAGTGAAGCGGCGGGACGCTCCATATATTTT
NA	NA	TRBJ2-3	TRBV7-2	CASSSPGTDTQYF	TGTGCCAGCAGCTCCCCTGGCACAGATACGCAGTATTTT
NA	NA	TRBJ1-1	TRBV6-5	CASSYSTDPTGTEAFF	TGTGCCAGCAGTTACTCGACCGACCCCACGGGGACTGAAGCTTTCTTT
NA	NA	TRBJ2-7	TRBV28	CASSFWQNSYEQYF	TGTGCCAGCAGTTTCTGGCAGAACTCCTACGAGCAGTACTTC
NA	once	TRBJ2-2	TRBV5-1	CASGRDQHATGELFF	TGCGCCAGCGGCCGGGACCAACATGCCACCGGGGAGCTGTTTTTT
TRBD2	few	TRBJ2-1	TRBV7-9	CASSASGKNEQFF	TGTGCCAGCAGCGCTAGCGGGAAGAATGAGCAGTTCTTC
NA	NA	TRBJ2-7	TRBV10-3	CAISPNTNPHEQYF	TGTGCCATCAGTCCTAACACTAATCCCCACGAGCAGTACTTC
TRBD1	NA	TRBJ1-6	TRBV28	CASSPGDRGRSPLHF	TGTGCCAGCAGTCCCGGGGACAGGGGGCGTTCACCCCTCCACTTT
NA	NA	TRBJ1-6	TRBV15	CATSRKLRGEWSSPLHF	TGTGCCACCAGCAGAAAGTTACGCGGGGAGTGGAGTTCACCCCTCCACTTT
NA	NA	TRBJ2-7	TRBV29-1	CSVRDSTYEQYF	TGCAGCGTTCGGGACTCGACCTACGAGCAGTACTTC
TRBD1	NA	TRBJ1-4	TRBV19	CASAIPGQINEKLFF	TGTGCCAGTGCCATACCGGGACAGATTAATGAAAAACTGTTTTTT
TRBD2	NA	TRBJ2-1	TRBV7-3	CASSLPTTSGSNEQFF	TGTGCCAGCAGCTTACCAACTACTAGCGGGAGTAATGAGCAGTTCTTC
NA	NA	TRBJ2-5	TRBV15	CATSRPGGGMIEETQYF	TGTGCCACCAGCAGACCTGGGGGCGGGATGATTGAAGAGACCCAGTACTTC
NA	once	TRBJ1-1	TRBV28	CASSSPSVNTEAFF	TGTGCCAGCAGTTCCCCGTCGGTGAACACTGAAGCTTTCTTT
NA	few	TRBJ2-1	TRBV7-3	CASSLSGSAYEQFF	TGTGCCAGCAGCTTGAGCGGAAGCGCCTATGAGCAGTTCTTC
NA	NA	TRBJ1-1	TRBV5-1	CASSFGPGRVNTEAFF	TGCGCCAGCAGCTTTGGACCCGGAAGGGTGAACACTGAAGCTTTCTTT
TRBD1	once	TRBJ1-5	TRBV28	CASSSWDRGLQPQHF	TGTGCCAGCAGTTCATGGGACAGGGGGCTCCAGCCCCAGCATTTT
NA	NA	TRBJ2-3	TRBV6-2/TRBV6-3	CASSSGLSQRDTQYF	TGTGCCAGCAGCTCGGGACTCTCCCAGAGAGATACGCAGTATTTT
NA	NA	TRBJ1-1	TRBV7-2	CASSPNRAEAFF	TGTGCCAGCAGCCCGAACAGGGCTGAAGCTTTCTTT
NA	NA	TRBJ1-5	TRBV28	CASSGVHSNQPQHF	TGTGCCAGCAGTGGGGTCCATAGCAATCAGCCCCAGCATTTT
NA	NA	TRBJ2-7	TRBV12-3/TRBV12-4	CASSLGQNYEQYF	TGTGCCAGCAGTTTAGGACAGAACTACGAGCAGTACTTC
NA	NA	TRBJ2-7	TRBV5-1	CARSWRGGGGYEQYF	TGCGCCCGCAGCTGGAGGGGGGGCGGGGGCTACGAGCAGTACTTC
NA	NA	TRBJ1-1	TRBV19	CASSMATLNTEAFF	TGTGCCAGTAGTATGGCAACCTTGAACACTGAAGCTTTCTTT
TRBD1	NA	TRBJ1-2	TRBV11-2	CASSRDRANYGYTF	TGTGCCAGCAGTCGGGACAGGGCTAACTATGGCTACACCTTC
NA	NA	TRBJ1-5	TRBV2	CASSVGRSNQPQHF	TGTGCCAGCAGTGTGGGGCGGAGCAATCAGCCCCAGCATTTT
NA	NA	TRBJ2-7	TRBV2	CASSDFEDPIYEQYF	TGTGCCAGCAGTGACTTCGAAGACCCCATCTACGAGCAGTACTTC
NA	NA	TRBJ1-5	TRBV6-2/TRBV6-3	CASSYNGGLEHF	TGTGCCAGCAGTTACAACGGGGGGCTTGAGCATTTT
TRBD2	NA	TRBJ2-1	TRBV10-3	CAISPSAGVSYNEQFF	TGTGCCATCAGTCCCTCGGCGGGAGTGTCCTACAATGAGCAGTTCTTC
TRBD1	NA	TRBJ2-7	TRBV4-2	CASSQYQGARYEQYF	TGTGCCAGCAGCCAATACCAGGGGGCGAGGTACGAGCAGTACTTC
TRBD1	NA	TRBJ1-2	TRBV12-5	CASGLPRDSLRDFYGYTF	TGTGCTAGTGGTTTACCCAGGGACAGCCTCCGAGACTTCTATGGCTACACCTTC
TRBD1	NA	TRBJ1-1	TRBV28	CASRRDRGGNTEAFF	TGTGCCAGCAGGCGGGACAGGGGGGGGAACACTGAAGCTTTCTTT
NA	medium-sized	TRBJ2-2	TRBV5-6	CASSHAVNTGELFF	TGTGCCAGCAGCCACGCCGTGAACACCGGGGAGCTGTTTTTT
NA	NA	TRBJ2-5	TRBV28	CASSPDGYLLGEETQYF	TGTGCCAGCAGCCCCGACGGGTACCTCCTGGGGGAAGAGACCCAGTACTTC
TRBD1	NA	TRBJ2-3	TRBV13	CASSFRTGGADTQYF	TGTGCCAGCAGCTTTCGGACAGGGGGCGCAGATACGCAGTATTTT
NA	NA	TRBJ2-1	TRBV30	CAWNKQGNEQFF	TGTGCCTGGAACAAACAGGGTAATGAGCAGTTCTTC
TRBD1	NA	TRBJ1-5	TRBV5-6	CASSLKGAPELPQHF	TGTGCCAGCAGCTTGAAGGGGGCCCCCGAACTCCCCCAGCATTTT
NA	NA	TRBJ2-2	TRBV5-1	CASSFRQSYTGELFF	TGCGCCAGCAGCTTTCGGCAGAGTTACACCGGGGAGCTGTTTTTT
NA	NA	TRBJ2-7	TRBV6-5	CASTQGQITYEQYF	TGTGCCAGCACCCAGGGGCAGATCACCTACGAGCAGTACTTC
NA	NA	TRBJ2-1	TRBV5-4	CASSSDSYNEQFF	TGTGCCAGCAGCTCGGACAGCTACAATGAGCAGTTCTTC
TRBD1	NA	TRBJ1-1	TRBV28	CASYDRVRTEAFF	TGTGCCAGCTACGACAGGGTCAGGACTGAAGCTTTCTTT
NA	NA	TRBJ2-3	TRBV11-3	CASSLKDTQYF	TGTGCCAGCAGCTTAAAAGATACGCAGTATTTT
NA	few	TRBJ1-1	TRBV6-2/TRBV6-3	CASSRFELGNTEAFF	TGTGCCAGCAGTCGTTTTGAATTGGGGAACACTGAAGCTTTCTTT
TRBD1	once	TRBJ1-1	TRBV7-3	CASSLSRGGSDTEAFF	TGTGCCAGCAGCTTATCCAGGGGGGGTAGTGACACTGAAGCTTTCTTT
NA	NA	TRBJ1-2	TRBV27	CASSPPGRNYGYTF	TGTGCCAGCAGTCCCCCGGGGAGGAACTATGGCTACACCTTC